This record covers a single T cell receptor (beta chain). Original analysis: Nucleated cell number was recorded as an estimate derived from reference gene primer amplification. Libraries were prepared by immunoSEQ multiplex PCR; TCRdb keeps only in-frame clonotypes and omits some of them. V, J and clone size derive from that table, while D and trimming were established from the DNA sequence. The sample gives fewer than 150,000 clones, around nine tenths of which show up once; roughly 4% is in the top ten. The sample comes from a study of blood T cell repertoires in COVID-19. Study at large: The samples span acute and convalescent COVID-19 from the United States, Italy and Spain.

This TCR was recovered from a middle-aged woman with acute or convalescent COVID-19. Sequencing used peripheral blood.

The CDR3 coding sequence is TGTGCCAGCAGTGGAGGGGTGTACGGCCAAGAGACCCAGTACTTC. It translates to CASSGGVYGQETQYF. The V and J genes are TRBV27 and TRBJ2-5, with TRBD2 as a possible D gene (6 bases). This CDR3 comprises 15 residues. Per germline, CDR1 MNHEY and CDR2 SMNVEV (reference sequence). V was shortened by 5 bases and J by 1 base, with 14 bases between the two germline ends.